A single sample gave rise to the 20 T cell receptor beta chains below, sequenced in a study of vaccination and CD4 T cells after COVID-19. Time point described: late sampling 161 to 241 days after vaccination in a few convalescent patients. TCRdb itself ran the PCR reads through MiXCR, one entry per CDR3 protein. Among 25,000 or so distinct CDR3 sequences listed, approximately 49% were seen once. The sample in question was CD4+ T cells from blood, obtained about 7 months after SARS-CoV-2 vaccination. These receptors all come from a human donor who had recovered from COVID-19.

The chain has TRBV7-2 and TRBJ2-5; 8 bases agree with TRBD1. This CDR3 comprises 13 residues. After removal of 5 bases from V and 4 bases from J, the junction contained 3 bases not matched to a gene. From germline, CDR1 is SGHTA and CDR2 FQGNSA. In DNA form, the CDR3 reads TGTGCCAGCAGCCAACAGGGGGGAGAGACCCAGTACTTC. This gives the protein CASSQQGGETQYF.

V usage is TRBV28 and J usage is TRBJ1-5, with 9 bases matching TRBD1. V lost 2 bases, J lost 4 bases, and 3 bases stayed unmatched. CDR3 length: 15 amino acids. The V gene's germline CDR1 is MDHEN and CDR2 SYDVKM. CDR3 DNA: TGTGCCAGCAGTTTAACGACAGGGGGGAATCAGCCCCAGCATTTT. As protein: CASSLTTGGNQPQHF.

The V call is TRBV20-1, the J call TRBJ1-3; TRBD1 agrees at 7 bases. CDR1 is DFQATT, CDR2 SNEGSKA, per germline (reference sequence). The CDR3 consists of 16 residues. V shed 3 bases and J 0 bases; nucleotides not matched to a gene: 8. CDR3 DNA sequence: TGCAGTGCTAGTAGTGTTGACAGGGTCTCTGGAAACACCATATATTTT. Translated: CSASSVDRVSGNTIYF.

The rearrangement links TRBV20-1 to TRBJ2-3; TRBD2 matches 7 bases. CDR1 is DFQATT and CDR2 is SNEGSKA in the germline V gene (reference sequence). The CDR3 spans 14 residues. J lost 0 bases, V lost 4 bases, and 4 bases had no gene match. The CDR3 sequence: CSAKRGASTDTQYF. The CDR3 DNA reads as TGCAGTGCTAAGCGGGGTGCTAGCACAGATACGCAGTATTTT.

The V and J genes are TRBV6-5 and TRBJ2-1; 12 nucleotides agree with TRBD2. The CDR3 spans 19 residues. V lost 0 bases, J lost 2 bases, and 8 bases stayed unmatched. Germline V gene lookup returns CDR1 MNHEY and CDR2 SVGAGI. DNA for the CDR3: TGTGCCAGCAGTTACTCGCTAGCGGGAGGGTTTGAGCCCTACAATGAGCAGTTCTTC. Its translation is CASSYSLAGGFEPYNEQFF.

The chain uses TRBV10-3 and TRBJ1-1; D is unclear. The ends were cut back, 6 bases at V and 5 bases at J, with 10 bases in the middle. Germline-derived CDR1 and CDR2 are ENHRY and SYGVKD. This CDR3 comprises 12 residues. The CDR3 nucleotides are TGTGCCATCAGAGCAGAGAGGACTGAAGCTTTCTTT. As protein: CAIRAERTEAFF.

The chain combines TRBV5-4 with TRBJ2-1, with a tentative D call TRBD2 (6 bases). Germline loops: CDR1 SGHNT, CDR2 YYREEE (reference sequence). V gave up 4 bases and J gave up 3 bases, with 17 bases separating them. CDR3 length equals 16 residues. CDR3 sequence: CASSPLTGEGYNEQFF. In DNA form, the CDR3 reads TGTGCCAGCAGCCCACTAACGGGAGAGGGCTACAATGAGCAGTTCTTC.

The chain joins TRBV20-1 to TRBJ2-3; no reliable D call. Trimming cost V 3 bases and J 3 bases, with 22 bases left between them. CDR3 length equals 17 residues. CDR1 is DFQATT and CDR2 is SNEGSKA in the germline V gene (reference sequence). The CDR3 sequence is CSASFLIGPSQTDTQYF. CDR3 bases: TGCAGTGCTAGTTTCCTGATCGGACCCTCTCAGACAGATACGCAGTATTTT.

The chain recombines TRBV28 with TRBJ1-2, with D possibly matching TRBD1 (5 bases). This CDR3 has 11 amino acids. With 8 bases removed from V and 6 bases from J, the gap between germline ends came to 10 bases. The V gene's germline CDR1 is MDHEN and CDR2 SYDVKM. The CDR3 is CASGLTDGYTF. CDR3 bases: TGTGCCAGCGGACTGACAGATGGCTACACCTTC.

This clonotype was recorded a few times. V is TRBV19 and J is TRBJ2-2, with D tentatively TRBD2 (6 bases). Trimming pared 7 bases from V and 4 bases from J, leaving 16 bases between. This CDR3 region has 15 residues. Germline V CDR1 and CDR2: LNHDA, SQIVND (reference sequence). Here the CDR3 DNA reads TGTGCCAGTACCCAGCCACTAGCTGGCACCGGGGAGCTGTTTTTT. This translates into CASTQPLAGTGELFF.

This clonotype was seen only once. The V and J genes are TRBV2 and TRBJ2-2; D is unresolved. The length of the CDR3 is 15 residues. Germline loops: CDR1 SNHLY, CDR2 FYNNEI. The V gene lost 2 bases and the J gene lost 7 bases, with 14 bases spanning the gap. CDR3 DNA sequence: TGTGCCAGCAGTGAACTGCCCAGCCCTGGCGGGGAGCTGTTTTTT. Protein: CASSELPSPGGELFF.

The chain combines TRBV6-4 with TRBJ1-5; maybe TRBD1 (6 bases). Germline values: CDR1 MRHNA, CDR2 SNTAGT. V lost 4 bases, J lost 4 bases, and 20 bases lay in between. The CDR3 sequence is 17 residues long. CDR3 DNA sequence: TGTGCCAGCAGTGTGATTGCCCCCCAAGGGGGAAATCAGCCCCAGCATTTT. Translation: CASSVIAPQGGNQPQHF.

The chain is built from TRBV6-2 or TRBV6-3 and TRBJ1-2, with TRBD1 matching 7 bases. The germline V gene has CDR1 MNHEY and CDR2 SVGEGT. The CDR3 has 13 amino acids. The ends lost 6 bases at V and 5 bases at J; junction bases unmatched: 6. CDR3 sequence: CASSSGQPYGYTF. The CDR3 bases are TGTGCCAGCAGCTCGGGACAGCCATATGGCTACACCTTC.

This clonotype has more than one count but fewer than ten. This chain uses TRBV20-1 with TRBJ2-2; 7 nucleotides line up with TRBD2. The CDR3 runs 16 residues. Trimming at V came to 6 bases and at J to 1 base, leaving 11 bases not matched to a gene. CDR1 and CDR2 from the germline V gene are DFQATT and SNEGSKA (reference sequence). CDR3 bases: TGCAGTGCCAGCCGGGTGGGCGGGAGGAACACCGGGGAGCTGTTTTTT. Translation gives CSASRVGGRNTGELFF.

The CDR3 DNA follows: TGCAGTGCTTTAGGACTTTACCATTCTGAAGCTTTCTTT. Amino acid sequence: CSALGLYHSEAFF. V gene TRBV20-1 combines with J gene TRBJ1-1, with D unclear. V lost 5 bases and J lost 6, with 16 bases in between. The CDR3 totals 13 residues. CDR1 is DFQATT and CDR2 is SNEGSKA in the germline V gene (reference sequence).

The CDR3 coding sequence is TGTGCCAGCAGCCCCAAGACAGGGTCGGACACCGGGGAGCTGTTTTTT. Protein: CASSPKTGSDTGELFF. The V gene is TRBV7-3, the J gene TRBJ2-2, with TRBD1 matching 7 bases. CDR3 length equals 16 residues. J lost 3 bases, V lost 5 bases, and 9 bases had no gene match. In germline, CDR1 is SGHTA, CDR2 FQGTGA.

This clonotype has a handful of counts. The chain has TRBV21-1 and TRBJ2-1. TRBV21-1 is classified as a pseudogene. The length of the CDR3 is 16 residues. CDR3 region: CASSKDRSEAYNEQFF. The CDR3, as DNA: TGTGCCAGCAGCAAAGATAGAAGCGAAGCCTACAATGAGCAGTTCTTC.

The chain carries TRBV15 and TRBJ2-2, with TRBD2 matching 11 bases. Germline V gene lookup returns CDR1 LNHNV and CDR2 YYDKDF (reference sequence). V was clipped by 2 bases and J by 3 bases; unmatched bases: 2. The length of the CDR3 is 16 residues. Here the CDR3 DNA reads TGTGCCACCAGCAGACCGGGACTAGCGGACACCGGGGAGCTGTTTTTT. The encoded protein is CATSRPGLADTGELFF.

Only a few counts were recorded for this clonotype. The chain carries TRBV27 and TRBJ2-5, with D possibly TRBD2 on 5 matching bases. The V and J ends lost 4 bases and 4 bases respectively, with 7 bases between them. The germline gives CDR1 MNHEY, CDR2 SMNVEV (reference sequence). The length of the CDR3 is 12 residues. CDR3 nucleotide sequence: TGTGCCAGCAGTTCCGGGGTAGAGACCCAGTACTTC. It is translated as CASSSGVETQYF.

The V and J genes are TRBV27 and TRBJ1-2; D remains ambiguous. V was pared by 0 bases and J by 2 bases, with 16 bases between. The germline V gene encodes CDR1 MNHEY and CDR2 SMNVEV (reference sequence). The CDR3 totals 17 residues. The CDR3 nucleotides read TGTGCCAGCAGTTTATCGATGGCCGGGCCGGCCAACTATGGCTACACCTTC. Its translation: CASSLSMAGPANYGYTF.